This T cell receptor (beta chain) was recorded in a study of cytomegalovirus exposure and HLA in healthy donors (dated 2017 in TCRdb). Study-level background: An earlier analysis of 550 to 700 of the donors reported 250 to 350 Gb of sequence data and around 120 million unique TCR beta sequences from about 200 million T cells. Using immunosequencing, the study profiled T cell repertoires from fewer than 850 subjects and related those repertoires to cytomegalovirus serostatus. An earlier analysis of approximately 630 of the donors applied high-throughput TCR beta sequencing to assess whether each TCR beta V gene segment acted as functional or pseudogenic. Because of strong linkage in the cohort, a handful of DR-DQ haplotypes were treated as single units for association and clustering. On average, around 240,000 unique TCR beta nucleotide sequences were sequenced per donor among 398 genotyped donors of the cohort, with 15% to 20% of those sequences being non-productive. Rather than using new phenotypic data, the later analysis identified candidate immune exposures from TCR beta sequences and from how often those sequences occurred across donors. The genetic ancestry cluster associated with self-reported Caucasian donors included roughly 84% of the 300 to 450 genotyped donors. A later genetic analysis took genome-wide SNP genotypes for about three fifths of the 666 donors and used that subset as a discovery cohort. Besides the first cohort of approximately 670 subjects, a separate validation cohort made up of 120 different subjects was used. Roughly 320 gigabases of sequencing data and approximately 92 million unique TCR sequences made up an early release that covered 640 HLA-typed donors. Every repertoire in the discovery cohort had been generated on one and the same sequencing platform. The study was designed to test whether signatures of past pathogen exposure could be identified by cataloging public T cell receptors. Donor age, sex, ethnicity and CMV serostatus were compiled together with the repertoire data. Typing coverage differed by locus: A, B, C, DRB1 and DQB1 were typed in about 629-640 donors, DQA1 in 522, DPA1 in 600 to 610, and DPB1 in around 440. To study patterns of TCR occurrence, a later analysis re-analyzed previously published TCR beta repertoires from 600 to 750 donors and added high-resolution HLA genotyping. Class I and class II HLA loci were covered by the typing at four-digit resolution. To predict cytomegalovirus infection status, the study combined high-throughput TCR immunosequencing, statistical association of individual TCRs with disease status, and machine learning.

CDR1 SEHNR and CDR2 FQNEAQ were looked up in the germline V gene (reference sequence). The CDR3 spans 16 residues, from the cysteine through the phenylalanine. Only the CDR3 DNA is retained, 48 bases long and in frame from the first base. Relative to germline, V is missing 5 bases and J is missing 3 bases, with 7 bases of the junction outside any gene match. The method behind the library was the immunoSEQ multiplex PCR assay. The multiplex PCR relied on a mix of 60 forward primers for TCR Vbeta segments and 13 reverse primers for TCR Jbeta segments. A multiplex PCR assay on genomic DNA amplified the CDR3 region of rearranged TCR beta genes. The Illumina HiSeq System was used to sequence the amplified TCR beta libraries as 87-base-pair reads. Under the source paper's analysis protocol: A later analysis counted about 80 million unique TCR beta chains across the 550 to 700 repertoires, and 9 million to 14 million of these chains were shared by at least two donors. A nearest-neighbor algorithm error-corrected the raw reads and collapsed the reads into unique sequences, merging closely related sequences to remove PCR and sequencing errors. CDR3 sequences were aligned to IMGT reference sequences to assign V, D and J gene segments. For a sequence to be retained, at least a six-nucleotide match to both a V gene segment and a J gene segment was required. Rearrangements were called productive when the CDR3 lacked stop codons and stayed in frame with V and J; all others were non-productive. Following IMGT convention, CDR3 was defined as the stretch from the second conserved V-encoded cysteine to the conserved J-encoded phenylalanine. Sequences without an unambiguous match to a single V gene segment were excluded from the earlier analysis of approximately 560 of the donors. An earlier analysis of some 610 of the donors called V segments functional above 56.7% productive rearrangements and segregating when the between-donor standard deviation exceeded 5%. A statistical classification framework was built to diagnose cytomegalovirus status from the catalog of TCR beta chain sequences. A later analysis assigned V and J genes by comparing TCR nucleotide sequences with IMGT/GENE-DB human TR gene sequences. In a later analysis, CDR3 sequences and most-parsimonious VDJ recombination scenarios were assigned using the TCRdist pipeline. In a later analysis, each TCR beta chain was defined by its CDR3 amino acid sequence together with its V-gene family, and reads without a unique V-gene family were excluded. To address suspected cross-contamination and a sequencing artifact, a later analysis removed roughly 640 highly shared, low-generation-probability nucleotide sequences. In a later analysis, a clonal expansion index was calculated for each public chain from normalized within-repertoire ranks of inferred template counts. In a later analysis, generation probabilities were computed using a VDJ recombination model fitted to out-of-frame rearrangements, and the results were checked against IGoR. In a later analysis, TCR-TCR, TCR-HLA and TCR-CMV co-occurrence was scored with hypergeometric tests, and a repertoire-size bias correction was applied to TCR pairs. False discovery rates were estimated in a later analysis by permuting HLA or CMV assignments 20 times. In a later analysis, co-occurring TCRs were grouped using DBSCAN, and TCRdist sequence similarity was added for clustering within HLA-allele-positive subsets. Repertoires with fewer than 30,000 or more than 120,000 public chains, plus five repertoires with anomalous nucleotide sharing, were excluded from co-occurrence clustering. This immuneACCESS table, as held by TCRdb, lists in-frame sequences with V and J called but not all clones. Of the missing ones, under half trace to an unresolved V gene in checked studies; the others have no known cause. That table is the source of V, J and clone size, and D and trimming were worked out from the DNA. This sample lists hundreds of thousands of clones; approximately 78% were detected once. The ten most abundant clones make up less than 4.5% of the sample.

Findings and caveats that apply to the study as a whole: Across donors, most TCR sequences were observed very rarely, whereas some public TCRs were present in many individuals. A later analysis found that HLA-associated TCR beta chains were more clonally expanded and had lower generation probabilities than equally common non-associated chains. According to the authors, the approach could potentially be generalized to other disease states and immunological phenotypes. A further reported finding was that TCR beta sequences accurately predicted the HLA-A and HLA-B alleles for most subjects in the first cohort. A later analysis found that most CMV-associated TCR beta chains appeared HLA-restricted, with HLA associations seemingly driven largely by CMV exposure. Sequencing depth was assumed to be roughly uniform across donors in the presence/absence analyses, though that assumption may not hold. Because HLA typing was missing for some donors at each locus, association tests included only the typed subset. Because counts were too low, about 15 rarely observed V segments, including chromosome 9 orphons, were left out of the earlier analysis of approximately 500 of the donors. The classifier was reported to diagnose cytomegalovirus status with high specificity and sensitivity in both the original and validation cohorts. A later genetic analysis reported fewer N-insertions in productive TCRs among donors in an Asian-associated ancestry cluster than the approximately 670-donor mean. At a false discovery rate of 0.05, a later analysis linked some 18,000 TCR beta sequences to specific HLA alleles. A few of the identified cytomegalovirus-associated TCR beta chains were confirmed in vitro to be specific for cytomegalovirus antigens. The study gave a list of 150 to 200 TCR beta chains associated with cytomegalovirus. Correlated functional status among segregating V segments might be attributable to linkage disequilibrium, but an unknown experimental factor could not be ruled out. The cohort was sequenced for TCR beta chains only, and without alpha or paired-chain data the features that could be detected were limited. Because the 87-base-pair reads could not distinguish some IMGT-functional V segments, including TRBV6-2 and TRBV6-3, those segments were excluded. A group of highly shared sequence variants was considered likely to be a technical artifact of the sequencing pipeline. In an earlier analysis of roughly 560 of the donors, most TCR beta V segments were observed in productive rearrangements about 90% or about 30% of the time, broadly matching IMGT annotations. According to a later analysis, TCR association rates differed among HLA loci, with DRB1 alleles showing the most associated TCRs and HLA-C alleles showing the fewest. Assigning TCR associations to individual alleles was difficult when HLA alleles, especially DR and DQ, strongly co-occurred. In a later analysis, several top co-occurrence clusters were reported to appear linked to parvovirus B19, influenza, CMV and Epstein-Barr virus. The only immune exposure information available for the cohort was CMV serostatus. A later genetic analysis associated a missense DCLRE1C variant with V-gene and J-gene trimming of TCR beta chains, and an independent cohort replicated the association.

The cohort consisted of some 670 healthy bone marrow donors. At the time of sampling, all cohort members were nominally healthy, though unrecorded immune exposures were likely present. The donor was CMV seronegative and belonged to the group of more than 300 seronegative cohort members. Each donor provided a peripheral blood sample, and peripheral blood mononuclear cells were used for TCR beta sequencing. Genomic DNA extraction from the blood cell samples was performed with the Qiagen DNeasy Blood Extraction Kit. Concerning this clone itself: The antigen it binds to is not known. No base-level quality is on record; no much larger clone is a single base apart.

The sequence derives from a male donor in good health and CMV-seronegative. The sample was PBMCs. This chain is built from TRBV7-9 and TRBJ2-3; the junction holds 11 bases that match TRBD1. The CDR3 protein is CASSARTGGSTDTQYF. The nucleotide sequence is given as TGTGCCAGCAGCGCAAGGACAGGGGGCTCTACAGATACGCAGTATTTT.